This paragraph covers one T cell receptor (beta chain) sequence. The CDR3 runs 12 residues. V shed 5 bases and J shed 2 bases, with 10 bases lying between them. CDR1 and CDR2 from the germline V gene are DFQATT and SNEGSKA (reference sequence). This record belongs to a study of early T cells in non-severe SARS-CoV-2 infection. TCRdb fed the 5' RACE reads into MiXCR, producing one record per CDR3 protein. The sample has 70,000 to 85,000 distinct CDR3 sequences, about 12% seen once. Sample: whole blood. This sequence was found in an adult who was a healthcare worker with PCR-confirmed SARS-CoV-2 infection or an uninfected control (not recorded which). The rearrangement uses TRBV20-1 and TRBJ2-7; no clear D gene. The CDR3 protein is CSAPGRAYEQYF. The CDR3 DNA reads as TGCAGTGCTCCGGGCAGAGCCTACGAGCAGTACTTC.